The 30 T cell receptor beta chains in this list originate from one sample, sequenced in a study of regulatory T cells in long-lasting Graves disease. TCR beta libraries were built with iRepertoire HTBI primers and Arm-PCR of CDR3 regions. MiXCR, run by TCRdb on the multiplex PCR reads, gives a single entry per CDR3 protein. The data contain some 430,000 distinct CDR3 sequences, 20% to 25% of them seen just once; the ten biggest clones take up roughly 7.7%. Time point meaning: persistent/refractory GD, antithyroid drugs over 5 years with positive TRAb. The TCR library used RNA extracted from PBMCs. The sequenced sample was peripheral blood mononuclear cells (PBMCs), obtained when the disease was refractory, from a patient treated with antithyroid drugs. Source of these receptors: a female donor with Graves disease.

This clonotype was detected only a few times. The rearrangement links TRBV6-2 or TRBV6-3 to TRBJ1-2; D ambiguous. This CDR3 region has 10 residues. Trimming removed 8 bases at V and 4 bases at J, with 5 bases between. CDR1 and CDR2 from the germline V gene are MNHEY and SVGEGT. The CDR3 coding sequence is TGTGCCAGCCGCCGCTATGGCTACACCTTC. Translation: CASRRYGYTF.

The rearrangement joins TRBV25-1 to TRBJ1-5; D is unclear. The CDR3 loop spans 12 amino acids. Germline loops: CDR1 MGHDK, CDR2 SYGVNS. V was trimmed by 4 bases and J by 4 bases, leaving 5 bases between them. The CDR3 spells CASSGKNQPQHF. The CDR3 DNA sequence: TGTGCCAGCAGTGGGAAGAATCAGCCCCAGCATTTT.

This chain joins TRBV4-1 and TRBJ2-4; D unclear. Germline V gene lookup returns CDR1 MGHRA and CDR2 YSYEKL. Between the trimmed V and J ends, which lost 3 bases and 0 bases, there was a span of 12 bases. This CDR3 is built from 16 residues. The CDR3 spells CASSHPGTLAKNIQYF. CDR3 nucleotide sequence: TGCGCCAGCAGCCACCCCGGTACTCTAGCCAAAAACATTCAGTACTTC.

Turning to this clonotype: In this CDR3 the conserved last residue, phenylalanine or tryptophan, is missing, so a read error is likely. V and J are TRBV28 and TRBJ1-1; weak D call: TRBD1 (6 bases). CDR3 size: 11 residues. In germline, CDR1 is MDHEN, CDR2 SYDVKM. With 7 bases removed from V and 5 bases from J, the gap between germline ends came to 8 bases. The chain's CDR3 is CASTRGTEAFL. CDR3 nucleotide sequence: TGTGCCAGCACAAGGGGGACTGAAGCTTTCCTT.

This clonotype appeared many times. This chain links TRBV27 with TRBJ2-7, with a tentative D call TRBD2 (5 bases). The CDR3 runs 12 residues. Per the germline V gene, CDR1 is MNHEY and CDR2 is SMNVEV (reference sequence). V was trimmed by 2 bases and J by 6 bases, leaving 8 bases between them. CDR3 protein: CASSLIGGEQYF. CDR3 DNA sequence: TGTGCCAGCAGTTTAATCGGAGGCGAGCAGTACTTC.

In this sample, this clonotype turned up a few times. J is TRBJ2-2 and V is TRBV5-1; tentatively, D is TRBD2 (6 bases). CDR1 and CDR2 (germline): SGHRS, YFSETQ. Trimming took 3 bases from V and 8 from J, leaving 14 bases between them. There are 14 residues in the CDR3. The CDR3 region has the DNA TGCGCCAGCAGCTCTGGACTAAAAGTGGGGGAGCTGTTTTTT. Translating it yields CASSSGLKVGELFF.

This clonotype was detected many times. This chain connects TRBV2 to TRBJ1-6; 11 bases fit TRBD1. V lost 6 bases and J lost 8; bases outside the gene matches: 6. CDR1 and CDR2 (germline): SNHLY, FYNNEI. There are 15 residues in the CDR3. The CDR3 sequence: CASSLEGQGDSPLHF. CDR3 sequence (DNA): TGTGCCAGCAGCCTAGAGGGACAGGGGGATTCACCCCTCCACTTT.

The chain joins TRBV7-9 to TRBJ2-5; 8 bases agree with TRBD1. Germline trimming cut 4 bases from V and 5 bases from J; bases unmatched to any gene: 9. The V gene's germline CDR1 is SEHNR and CDR2 FQNEAQ (reference sequence). This CDR3 contains 15 residues. Here the CDR3 reads CASSSGQGHGETQYF. As DNA, the CDR3 is TGTGCCAGCAGCTCCGGACAGGGACATGGGGAGACCCAGTACTTC.

Concerning this clonotype itself: This may be a read error: a much more frequent sequence differs by one nucleotide. This sequence joins TRBV20-1 and TRBJ2-7; D may match TRBD1 or TRBD2 (6 bases each). The CDR3 is made up of 14 amino acids. Trimming took 5 bases from V and 4 from J, leaving 18 bases between them. Germline V lookup: CDR1 DFQATT, CDR2 SNEGSKA (reference sequence). CDR3 in DNA: TGCAGTGCTGCCGGGGGCGGCGAGGGGTACGAGCAGTACTTC. Protein product: CSAAGGGEGYEQYF.

J is TRBJ1-3 and V is TRBV4-1; 10 bases align to TRBD1. Trimming took 2 bases from V and 5 from J; bases not matched to a gene: 3. The CDR3 spans 15 residues. Germline V gene data show CDR1 as MGHRA and CDR2 as YSYEKL. The CDR3 DNA is TGCGCCAGCAGCCAATGGACAGGGGGGAGAAACACCATATATTTT. Translated, it gives CASSQWTGGRNTIYF.

The V call is TRBV29-1, the J call TRBJ2-3; possible D gene TRBD2, 7 bases. Trimming took 6 bases from V and 6 from J, leaving 19 bases between them. In germline, CDR1 is SQVTM, CDR2 ANQGSEA. The CDR3 is 14 amino acids. The CDR3 loop is CSVPVGGLRDTQYF. Written as DNA, the CDR3 is TGCAGCGTCCCCGTCGGGGGGCTACGGGATACGCAGTATTTT.

This clonotype came up many times. The J gene is TRBJ1-2, the V gene TRBV11-1, with a tentative D call TRBD1 (5 bases). The CDR3 length is 13 residues. CDR1 is SGHAT, CDR2 FQDESV, per germline (reference sequence). The V gene lost 5 bases and the J gene lost 7 bases, with 14 bases spanning the gap. The CDR3 is CASSVHGGTGYTF. CDR3 bases: TGTGCCAGCAGCGTTCATGGGGGGACTGGCTACACCTTC.

J is TRBJ2-1 and V is TRBV5-1; perhaps TRBD2 as D (6 bases). Germline loops: CDR1 SGHRS, CDR2 YFSETQ. The CDR3 spans 14 residues. V gave up 4 bases and J gave up 5 bases, with 13 bases separating them. The chain's CDR3 is CASSDGTGHNEQFF. CDR3 DNA: TGCGCCAGCAGCGATGGGACTGGGCACAATGAGCAGTTCTTC.

The chain recombines TRBV5-1 with TRBJ2-7; D possibly corresponds to TRBD1 (6 bases). V shed 2 bases and J shed 5 bases, with 11 bases lying between them. Germline CDR1 SGHRS, CDR2 YFSETQ. This CDR3 has 13 amino acids. CDR3 nucleotide sequence: TGCGCCAGCAGCTTCAGGGGCAAAGACGAGCAGTACTTC. Translating gives CASSFRGKDEQYF.

This clonotype was found a few times. J is TRBJ1-1 and V is TRBV29-1, with D possibly being TRBD1 (5 bases). The CDR3 loop spans 12 amino acids. Germline V gives CDR1 SQVTM, CDR2 ANQGSEA. Trimming removed 6 bases from V and 4 bases from J, with 12 bases in between. The CDR3: CSVGEVGTEAFF. As DNA, the CDR3 is TGCAGCGTGGGGGAAGTCGGCACTGAAGCTTTCTTT.

The J gene is TRBJ2-7, the V gene TRBV7-2, with D possibly being TRBD1 (8 bases). Germline values: CDR1 SGHTA, CDR2 FQGNSA. Trimming removed 5 bases at V and 2 bases at J, with 43 bases between. The CDR3 totals 24 residues. The CDR3 DNA is TGTGCCAGCAGCAAAGGCCGACCGACAGGCGCAGGGGGCGGGAGATTCCTTAGACCCTACGAGCAGTACTTC. Protein sequence: CASSKGRPTGAGGGRFLRPYEQYF.

This sequence joins TRBV14 and TRBJ1-4, with TRBD1 matching 7 bases. The CDR3 runs to 14 residues. Germline V gene data show CDR1 as SGHDN and CDR2 as FVKESK. J gave up 8 bases and V 4 bases, and 7 bases lay outside the gene matches. CDR3 protein: CASSPTGWSEKLFF. As DNA, the CDR3 is TGTGCCAGCAGCCCGACAGGGTGGTCAGAAAAACTGTTTTTT. Combining the CDR3 with reference TRBV14 and TRBJ1-4 gives the whole variable domain EAGVTQFPSHSVIEKGQTVTLRCDPISGHDNLYWYRRVMGKEIKFLLHFVKESKQDESGMPNNRFLAERTGGTYSTLKVQPAELEDSGVYFCASSPTGWSEKLFFGSGTQLSVL.

This clonotype has a handful of counts. The chain is built from TRBV29-1 and TRBJ1-1, with 7 bases matching TRBD1. CDR3 size: 14 residues. Per germline, CDR1 SQVTM and CDR2 ANQGSEA. J lost 0 bases, V lost 7 bases, and 8 bases had no gene match. The CDR3 sequence is CSAKGTDLNTEAFF. The CDR3 region has the DNA TGCAGCGCGAAAGGGACAGATTTGAACACTGAAGCTTTCTTT.

This clonotype was counted ten times or more. This rearrangement joins TRBV11-2 to TRBJ1-1; D is undetermined. V lost 4 bases and J 0 bases, leaving 9 bases between the germline ends. Germline assignment: CDR1 SGHAT and CDR2 FQNNGV. The CDR3 consists of 14 residues. CDR3 protein: CASSSRTVNTEAFF. CDR3 bases: TGTGCCAGCAGCTCTCGGACGGTGAACACTGAAGCTTTCTTT.

This clonotype was seen more than once but under ten times. The CDR3 sequence: CASSPTGGGLRETQYF. The CDR3 region has the DNA TGTGCCAGCAGTCCGACAGGGGGGGGGCTCAGGGAGACCCAGTACTTC. The chain joins TRBV6-1 to TRBJ2-5; 9 nucleotides agree with TRBD1. Trimming at V came to 5 bases and at J to 5 bases, leaving 12 bases not matched to a gene. The CDR3 length is 16 residues. The germline V gene encodes CDR1 MNHNS and CDR2 SASEGT.

The rearrangement uses TRBV7-3 and TRBJ1-6; D gene unclear. This CDR3 region has 19 residues. Germline lookup yields CDR1 SGHTA and CDR2 FQGTGA. Trimming pared 2 bases from V and 8 bases from J, leaving 25 bases between. The CDR3 coding sequence is TGTGCCAGCAGCTTATGGTTGCGGGGTCGGGCAGGATCGGATTCACCCCTCCACTTT. This codes for CASSLWLRGRAGSDSPLHF.

On this clonotype: Germline is not matched at one junction end, which may reflect a read error. CDR3 in amino acids: CASSSLAVQESQYF. Written as DNA, the CDR3 is TGTGCCAGCAGCAGTCTGGCGGTCCAAGAGTCCCAGTACTTC. The chain employs TRBV4-2 and TRBJ2-5; D remains unclear. Germline V gene data show CDR1 as LGHNA and CDR2 as YNFKEQ. The CDR3 extends over 14 amino acids.

The chain has TRBV2 and TRBJ2-1; 10 bases line up with TRBD2. With 7 bases clipped from V and 9 bases from J, the junction kept 3 bases outside the gene matches. The germline CDR1 and CDR2 sequences are SNHLY and FYNNEI. The CDR3 runs to 12 residues. In DNA form, the CDR3 reads TGTGCCAGCACTAGGACTAGCGGTGAGCAGTTCTTC. Translation gives CASTRTSGEQFF.

A note on this clonotype: This sequence may be a read error, since a much larger clone differs from it by one base. The chain uses TRBV19 and TRBJ2-7; D is ambiguous. The V gene lost 1 base and the J gene lost 0 bases, with 10 bases spanning the gap. CDR1 LNHDA and CDR2 SQIVND come from the germline V gene (reference sequence). This CDR3 has 15 residues. The CDR3 loop is CASSIGSSSSYEQYF. CDR3 nucleotides: TGTGCCAGTAGTATAGGATCGAGCAGCTCCTACGAGCAGTACTTC.

In this sample, this clonotype turned up many times. This chain uses TRBV11-2 with TRBJ2-7; D is unresolved. The V end was cut by 5 bases, the J end by 5 bases, with 19 bases between. The CDR3 loop spans 15 amino acids. Germline CDR1 and CDR2: SGHAT and FQNNGV. The CDR3 coding sequence is TGTGCCAGCAGCCCCGCGTATCGGCACGGGCACGAGCAGTACTTC. Its protein product is CASSPAYRHGHEQYF.

This clonotype was counted only a few times. This chain uses TRBV20-1 with TRBJ2-1, with D tentatively TRBD2 (6 bases). The ends were cut back, 6 bases at V and 8 bases at J, with 23 bases in the middle. From germline, CDR1 is DFQATT and CDR2 SNEGSKA (reference sequence). The length of the CDR3 is 15 residues. The CDR3 spells CSAIDLARTPDEQFF. CDR3 DNA sequence: TGCAGTGCCATCGACCTAGCGAGAACGCCCGATGAGCAGTTCTTC.

This clonotype was seen more than once but under ten times. The chain uses TRBV2 and TRBJ2-7, with a weak D call TRBD1 (6 bases). V lost 3 bases and J lost 8, with 17 bases in between. Looked up from germline, CDR1 is SNHLY and CDR2 is FYNNEI. CDR3 length equals 14 residues. CDR3 nucleotides: TGTGCCAGCAGTGAGAGGGCAGGGGTACCACAGCAGTACTTC. Its translation is CASSERAGVPQQYF.

This clonotype was observed many times. The chain joins TRBV29-1 to TRBJ2-7; D may match TRBD1 or TRBD2 (5 bases each). This CDR3 is 14 amino acids long. V was cut by 3 bases and J by 3 bases, with 15 bases left in between. Germline assignment: CDR1 SQVTM and CDR2 ANQGSEA. The CDR3 protein is CSVDVGTDGYEQYF. Written as DNA, the CDR3 is TGCAGCGTTGACGTGGGGACGGACGGCTACGAGCAGTACTTC.

The J gene is TRBJ2-7, the V gene TRBV5-1; 11 positions agree with TRBD1. The J segment lost 4 bases and the V segment lost 0 bases, leaving 6 bases of the junction unmatched. Germline CDR1 is SGHRS and CDR2 is YFSETQ. There are 16 residues in the CDR3. The CDR3 region has the DNA TGCGCCAGCAGCTTGGCCAGGACAGGGGGCCAGTACGAGCAGTACTTC. This codes for CASSLARTGGQYEQYF. Together with reference TRBV5-1 and TRBJ2-7, the CDR3 gives the full variable domain: KAGVTQTPRYLIKTRGQQVTLSCSPISGHRSVSWYQQTPGQGLQFLFEYFSETQRNKGNFPGRFSGRQFSNSRSEMNVSTLELGDSALYLCASSLARTGGQYEQYFGPGTRLTVT.

To note about this clonotype: This may be a read error: a much more frequent sequence differs by one nucleotide. The gene calls are TRBV20-1 and TRBJ1-2; maybe TRBD1 (6 bases). Germline CDR1 reads DFQATT; CDR2 reads SNEGSKA (reference sequence). CDR3 size: 14 residues. CDR3 in amino acids: CSAQIGAGDIGHTF. In DNA, the CDR3 is TGCAGTGCTCAGATCGGGGCAGGGGATATTGGCCACACCTTC.